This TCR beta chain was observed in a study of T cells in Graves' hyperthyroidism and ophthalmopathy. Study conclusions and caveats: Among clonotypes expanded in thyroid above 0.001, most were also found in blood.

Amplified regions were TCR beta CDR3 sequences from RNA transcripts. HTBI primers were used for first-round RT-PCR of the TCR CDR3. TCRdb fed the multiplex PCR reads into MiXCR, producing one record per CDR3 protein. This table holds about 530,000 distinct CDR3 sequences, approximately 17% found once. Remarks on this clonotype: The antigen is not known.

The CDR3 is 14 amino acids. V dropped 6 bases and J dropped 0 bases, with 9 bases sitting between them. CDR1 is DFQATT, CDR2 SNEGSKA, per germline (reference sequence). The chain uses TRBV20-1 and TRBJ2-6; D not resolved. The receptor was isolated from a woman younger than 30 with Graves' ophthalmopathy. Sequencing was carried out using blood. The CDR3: CSARPASGANVLTF. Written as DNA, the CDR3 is TGCAGTGCCAGACCAGCCTCTGGGGCCAACGTCCTGACTTTC.